The rows below give T cell receptor beta chains drawn from one sample of a study of blood T cell repertoires in COVID-19. Sequencing was performed with immunoSEQ multiplex PCR; in TCRdb, only in-frame clones are kept and a portion is missing. The table has some 290,000 clones, under 90% seen once. Sequenced input: peripheral blood. The receptors here all came from a woman aged 55-70 years with active or convalescent COVID-19. The CDR3 runs from the conserved cysteine through the conserved F or W. The D gene is left open where the match is weak. Not all rows give a size; the values are once, few, many and, for expanded clones, a class.

v_call	d_call	j_call	clone_size	cdr3_nt	cdr3_aa
TRBV7-8	NA	TRBJ1-6	NA	TGTGCCAGCAGCTTAGGACAGGCAGGGACCTATAATTCACCCCTCCACTTT	CASSLGQAGTYNSPLHF
TRBV27	TRBD1	TRBJ1-2	NA	TGTGCCAGCAGTTTATCCACTGGGACAGGGAGGACCTATGGCTACACCTTC	CASSLSTGTGRTYGYTF
TRBV10-3	NA	TRBJ1-2	NA	TGTGCCATCAGTGAGTCAATTACAGCAAATGGTGATGGCTACACCTTC	CAISESITANGDGYTF
TRBV12-3/TRBV12-4	NA	TRBJ2-5	NA	TGTGCCAGCAGCTCGGGCCAAGAGACCCAGTACTTC	CASSSGQETQYF
TRBV19	NA	TRBJ1-5	NA	TGTGCCAGTAGTCTTTCCTTGGACAGTCCAAATCAGCCCCAGCATTTT	CASSLSLDSPNQPQHF
TRBV4-1	TRBD1	TRBJ2-4	NA	TGCGCCAGCAGCCAAGATATGGGACAGGGTTTCGCCAAAAACATTCAGTACTTC	CASSQDMGQGFAKNIQYF
TRBV29-1	NA	TRBJ2-2	NA	TGCAGCGTCCCCAGGGGGGAAAAGGTTAGCGGGGAGCTGTTTTTT	CSVPRGEKVSGELFF
TRBV2	NA	TRBJ1-2	few	TGTGCCAGCAGTGAACGGAACTATGGCTACACCTTC	CASSERNYGYTF
TRBV6-6	NA	TRBJ1-1	NA	TGTGCCAGCAACCCGAACAGTTTTGAAGCTTTCTTT	CASNPNSFEAFF
TRBV24-1	NA	TRBJ1-2	NA	TGTGCCACCAGTGATAATATAAAGCCGGGTGCGCGGGGCTACACCTTC	CATSDNIKPGARGYTF
TRBV30	NA	TRBJ1-1	NA	TGTGCCTGGAGTGTACTCCCGAACACTGAAGCTTTCTTT	CAWSVLPNTEAFF
TRBV7-3	TRBD2	TRBJ2-3	once	TGTGCCAGCAGCTCCAGTAGCGGGGGGCAGGGTACGCAGTATTTT	CASSSSSGGQGTQYF
TRBV10-3	NA	TRBJ1-4	few	TGTGCCATCAGTGACAAGGGAGTGGGGGAAAAACTGTTTTTT	CAISDKGVGEKLFF
TRBV4-2	TRBD2	TRBJ2-7	NA	TGTGCCAGCAGCCAAGGGGTACGGGGGGGGTACGAGCAGTACTTC	CASSQGVRGGYEQYF
TRBV6-5	NA	TRBJ1-1	NA	TGTGCCAGCAGGTGGCAGTTGAACACTGAAGCTTTCTTT	CASRWQLNTEAFF
TRBV4-2	NA	TRBJ1-1	NA	TGTGCCAGCAGCCCTGGACAGATCCGGAACACTGAAGCTTTCTTT	CASSPGQIRNTEAFF
TRBV27	TRBD1	TRBJ1-2	NA	TGTGCCAGCAGTCCCCACCGGGACAGGGGCTATGGCTACACCTTC	CASSPHRDRGYGYTF
TRBV30	TRBD1	TRBJ2-3	NA	TGTGCCTGGAGAAGCCGCCGACAGGGGTTTGTCACAGATACGCAGTATTTT	CAWRSRRQGFVTDTQYF
TRBV5-6	NA	TRBJ2-2	NA	TGTGCCAGCAATAAGCAGGGTGCGAACACCGGGGAGCTGTTTTTT	CASNKQGANTGELFF
TRBV2	NA	TRBJ1-6	NA	TGTGCCAGCAGACCGTCTCCAGGGGTTAATTCACCCCTCCACTTT	CASRPSPGVNSPLHF
TRBV6-5	NA	TRBJ2-1	NA	TGTGCCAGCAGTCGTCCCGGACTCCCCTCCAATGAGCAGTTCTTC	CASSRPGLPSNEQFF
TRBV12-5	NA	TRBJ1-4	NA	TGTGCTAGTGGATCCAACTCCCGGAATGAAAAACTGTTTTTT	CASGSNSRNEKLFF
TRBV5-1	NA	TRBJ1-3	once	TGCGCCAGCAGCTCTCCCCGGGACAACCCTGGAAACACCATATATTTT	CASSSPRDNPGNTIYF
TRBV5-1	TRBD1	TRBJ1-3	many	TGCGCCAGCAGCTTAACCGGGACAGGGTCCGAGTGGGGAAACACCATATATTTT	CASSLTGTGSEWGNTIYF
TRBV29-1	TRBD1	TRBJ1-2	NA	TGCAGCGTTGATCCCTGGGGTGGGACAGGGGGGCCCACTAACTATGGCTACACCTTC	CSVDPWGGTGGPTNYGYTF
TRBV12-5	TRBD1	TRBJ1-2	NA	TGTGCTAGTGGTTCGAGACCGGGACAGCACCCTTCTGACTATGGCTACACCTTC	CASGSRPGQHPSDYGYTF
TRBV18	TRBD1	TRBJ2-3	NA	TGTGCCAGCTCACCGACAGGGTACACAGATACGCAGTATTTT	CASSPTGYTDTQYF
TRBV18	NA	TRBJ1-2	NA	TGTGCCAGCTCACCAACAGGCTTGCTCTATGGCTACACCTTC	CASSPTGLLYGYTF
TRBV5-4	TRBD1	TRBJ1-5	few	TGTGCCAGCAGCGTTGGTCCAGGGGGCGGAGAGCCCCAGCATTTT	CASSVGPGGGEPQHF
TRBV7-9	NA	TRBJ1-3	NA	TGTGCCAGCAGCTTACAACAGGGAAACACCATATATTTT	CASSLQQGNTIYF
TRBV2	NA	TRBJ1-1	NA	TGTGCCAGCAGTGAGGGGGGCACTGAAGCTTTCTTT	CASSEGGTEAFF
TRBV27	TRBD1	TRBJ2-1	NA	TGTGCCAGCAACCAGGCGCAGGGGGCGTCCAATGAGCAGTTCTTC	CASNQAQGASNEQFF
TRBV6-5	TRBD2	TRBJ2-3	NA	TGTGCCAGCAGGCGACAGCGGGGGGCCCCAGATACGCAGTATTTT	CASRRQRGAPDTQYF
TRBV7-9	NA	TRBJ1-2	NA	TGTGCCAGCAGCGTTAGTGGAATTACAGGATCTTATGGCTACACCTTC	CASSVSGITGSYGYTF
TRBV6-5	TRBD1	TRBJ1-3	NA	TGTGCCAGCAGGACAGGGATATTCGGAAACACCATATATTTT	CASRTGIFGNTIYF
TRBV5-4	TRBD2	TRBJ2-3	NA	TGTGCCAGCAGCTTGGCCGGGACTAGCAGAGATACGCAGTATTTT	CASSLAGTSRDTQYF
TRBV3-1/TRBV3-2	TRBD2	TRBJ2-2	NA	TGTGCCAGCAGCCGCGGACTAGCGGGGGGGCCAGGGGACGGGGAGCTGTTTTTT	CASSRGLAGGPGDGELFF
TRBV9	NA	TRBJ1-6	once	TGTGCCAGCAGCGCAGGGGTCTATAATTCACCCCTCCACTTT	CASSAGVYNSPLHF
TRBV5-6	NA	TRBJ2-3	NA	TGTGCCAGCAGCGGGGCCCCAGGTAGGAGCACAGATACGCAGTATTTT	CASSGAPGRSTDTQYF
TRBV11-2	NA	TRBJ1-2	NA	TGTGCCAGCAGGGCGCCAGGGGATGGCTACACCTTC	CASRAPGDGYTF
TRBV5-6	TRBD2	TRBJ2-2	few	TGTGCCAGCAGCTCACCGGGACTAGCGGGGGGCACTGACACCGGGGAGCTGTTTTTT	CASSSPGLAGGTDTGELFF
TRBV7-2	TRBD1	TRBJ1-1	NA	TGTGCCAGCAGCCCGGGGACAGGGGGCTTTATATCCACTGAAGCTTTCTTT	CASSPGTGGFISTEAFF
TRBV19	TRBD1	TRBJ2-7	NA	TGTGCCAGTAGTATCACCGGGACAGGGAGGTCCTACGAGCAGTACTTC	CASSITGTGRSYEQYF
TRBV7-8	NA	TRBJ1-5	NA	TGTGCCAGCAGCTTAGAACTGGGAGGCAATCAGCCCCAGCATTTT	CASSLELGGNQPQHF
TRBV20-1	NA	TRBJ2-7	NA	TGCAGTGCTCGTGCAGGGGTAGCGTCCTACGAGCAGTACTTC	CSARAGVASYEQYF
TRBV4-1	NA	TRBJ2-1	once	TGCGCCAGCAGCCAATCCCCAGCGGAAACCTACAATGAGCAGTTCTTC	CASSQSPAETYNEQFF
TRBV6-4	TRBD2	TRBJ2-2	NA	TGTGCCAGCAGTGCATGGACTAGCGGTAACACCGGGGAGCTGTTTTTT	CASSAWTSGNTGELFF
TRBV19	NA	TRBJ2-1	once	TGTGCCAGTAGTATAGCGGCAGGGGAGCAGTTCTTC	CASSIAAGEQFF
TRBV2	NA	TRBJ2-1	NA	TGTGCCAGCAGCTACAGGGCCTCGGTTGGTCACAATGAGCAGTTCTTC	CASSYRASVGHNEQFF
TRBV5-4	NA	TRBJ1-3	NA	TGTGCCAGCAGCGTCCAAACAGGTTACGGAAACACCATATATTTT	CASSVQTGYGNTIYF
TRBV10-3	NA	TRBJ2-6	NA	TGTGCCATCAGTGAGCCAGGGAACTCTGGGGCCAACGTCCTGACTTTC	CAISEPGNSGANVLTF
TRBV5-1	NA	TRBJ2-1	NA	TGCGCCAGCAGCTTGGCCCGTGGGACAATTGACCACAATGAGCAGTTCTTC	CASSLARGTIDHNEQFF
TRBV30	NA	TRBJ1-4	NA	TGTGCCTGGAGTGTAGGGGCCGGTAATGAAAAACTGTTTTTT	CAWSVGAGNEKLFF
TRBV5-4	TRBD1	TRBJ1-2	NA	TGTGCCAGCAGCCCCAGGGGGCCTGGCTACACCTTC	CASSPRGPGYTF
TRBV7-9	NA	TRBJ1-1	once	TGTGCCAGCAGCCGTACACCGAACACTGAAGCTTTCTTT	CASSRTPNTEAFF
TRBV12-3/TRBV12-4	NA	TRBJ1-2	NA	TGTGCCAGCGGTTACAGAAGCGGCTACACCTTC	CASGYRSGYTF
TRBV6-4	TRBD1	TRBJ2-7	NA	TGTGCCAGCAGTTTACAGGGGGCGTACCCCTACGAGCAGTACTTC	CASSLQGAYPYEQYF